This T cell receptor beta chain was profiled in a study of neurological immune-mediated disorders. Germline CDR1 is SNHLY and CDR2 is FYNNEI. The CDR3 consists of 13 residues. With 5 bases removed from V and 6 bases from J, the gap between germline ends came to 10 bases. General study findings and limits: Multiple sclerosis patients had less TCR clonal expansion than even healthy controls, unlike HTLV-1-associated myelopathy.

Ten or more counts support this clonotype. Antigen specificity is unknown. Sequencing runs each yielded over 160 million TCR-beta sequences from 15-18 subjects. MiXCR, run by TCRdb on the 5' RACE reads, gives a single entry per CDR3 protein. The sample has around 53,000 distinct CDR3 sequences; approximately 4.4% are singletons. The sample taken for sequencing was PBMCs. V gene TRBV2 combines with J gene TRBJ2-2; no firm D call. The source is a man aged 50-60 years with multiple sclerosis. The CDR3 reads CASSRSLAGELFF. The DNA for the CDR3 is TGTGCCAGCAGTCGATCGCTGGCCGGGGAGCTGTTTTTT.